The T cell receptor (beta chain) described here comes from a study of Ad26.COV2.S vaccination and SARS-CoV-2 variants. Germline V lookup: CDR1 LGHNA, CDR2 YSLEER. V was clipped by 0 bases and J by 8 bases; unmatched bases: 10. This CDR3 contains 16 residues. Clones were sequenced by immunoSEQ multiplex PCR, and TCRdb holds only the in-frame ones, with some missing. The sample carries around 450,000 clones, roughly 89% recorded once. Treatment indicated: over 15 received Ad26.COV2.S at low or high dose, single or two shots; about 5 received placebo; per-sample allocation not given. At day 63 after the first vaccine or placebo injection, samples were drawn.

The chain recombines TRBV4-3 with TRBJ2-1; 7 bases are shared with TRBD1. The TCR comes from a person between 18 and 65 years old who received the Ad26.COV2.S COVID-19 vaccine or a placebo. Sample: peripheral blood, taken in a trial of Ad26.COV2.S vaccine versus placebo. The chain's CDR3 is CASSQEWETGFDEQFF. CDR3 sequence (DNA): TGCGCCAGCAGCCAAGAGTGGGAGACAGGGTTCGATGAGCAGTTCTTC.